This entry describes one T cell receptor (beta chain). This entry comes from a study of cytomegalovirus exposure and HLA in healthy donors. Amplification used 60 Vbeta primers and 13 Jbeta primers. Method: immunoSEQ multiplex PCR; TCRdb's copy keeps in-frame clones and lacks some. The table has around 150,000 clones, roughly 79% seen once; the top ten hold approximately 7%. V shed 5 bases and J shed 6 bases, with 13 bases lying between them. The CDR3 consists of 12 residues. The germline gives CDR1 SQVTM, CDR2 ANQGSEA. The rearrangement links TRBV29-1 to TRBJ1-2; a weak D match, TRBD1 (5 bases). Material: PBMCs. This clonotype originated in a male donor in good health and CMV-seropositive. CDR3 coding DNA: TGCAGCGTTTTCGGGGGTGCCGATGGCTACACCTTC. Protein: CSVFGGADGYTF.